Listed here is a single T cell receptor (beta chain). No antigen is known for it. Whether given at about 4 or about 12 weeks, second doses were pooled. The data stem from a study of T cell responses to AZD1222 COVID-19 vaccine. Findings and limits, study-wide: The number of AZD1222 recipients seropositive at baseline was only five or six. Repertoires were collected only later (after the peak T cell response had occurred). Donors in the cohort were predominantly white British and more often female, and clonal diversity was possibly underestimated.

CDR1 is SEHNR and CDR2 is FQNEAQ in the germline V gene (reference sequence). This CDR3 is 12 amino acids long. V lost 4 bases and J lost 14, with 15 bases in between. Assay used: immunoSEQ multiplex PCR; TCRdb lists only in-frame clones, some missing. Here the sample spans about 140,000 clones, around 89% being singletons. V is TRBV7-9 and J is TRBJ2-1, with D tentatively TRBD1 or TRBD2 (5 bases each). The receptor was derived from an adult who received the AZD1222 COVID-19 vaccine. Sequenced material: peripheral blood, taken 28 days after the second AZD1222 dose. The CDR3 DNA sequence: TGTGCCAGCAGCTCGGGACCGGGCCTGGAGTTCTTC. Its translation: CASSSGPGLEFF.